This TCR beta chain was identified in a study of graft-versus-host responses after intestinal transplantation. Turning to the study itself: Grafts were multivisceral, liver-intestinal, or isolated intestinal.

Only in-frame clones appear in the TCRdb table, and some are missing; sequencing was by immunoSEQ multiplex PCR. The table shows 3,500 to 4,000 clones, with around 41% occurring only once. The CDR3 totals 16 residues. The germline V and J ends were trimmed by 5 bases and 5 bases, with 21 bases remaining between them. Germline loops: CDR1 MRHNA, CDR2 SNTAGT. Study-level findings and limits: GvH clones surfaced in recipient marrow, some emerging earlier in ileum or blood. Allografts carried high graft-versus-host to host-versus-graft clonal ratios in patients having graft-donor T cell macrochimerism.

Irradiated, violet-dye-labeled stimulators (approximately 200,000) were plated alongside approximately 200,000 CFSE-labeled responders. Sorting after the reaction isolated proliferating CFSE-low CD3+CD4+ and CD3+CD8+ responders. The rearrangement joins TRBV6-4 to TRBJ1-2, with unresolved D. The sample here was alloreactive CD8+ T cells from a mixed lymphocyte reaction culture, taken before transplantation. The subset denotes: CFSE-low proliferating T cells sorted from roughly six-day pre-transplant mixed lymphocyte reaction (GvH or HvG direction). The sequence derives from a human patient who was an organ donor for intestinal transplantation. CDR3 nucleotide sequence: TGTGCCAGCAGTAATCCTACGTCCGGACGGAGGTATGGCTACACCTTC. It translates to CASSNPTSGRRYGYTF.